The 2 T cell receptor beta chains below were found in one sample sequenced in a study of blood T cells in healthy people across ages. Primers used in a second PCR of roughly 6 to 12 cycles were a sample-barcoded 5' primer and a J-beta primer mix. TCRdb re-called the 5' RACE reads with MiXCR, one entry per CDR3 protein. The sample includes about 1.4 million distinct CDR3 sequences, approximately 60% seen only once; the top ten take roughly 6.3%. The sample consisted of blood. The receptor set was obtained from a man younger than 35 in good health.

The rearrangement links TRBV25-1 to TRBJ1-2; 7 bases line up with TRBD1. Per germline, CDR1 MGHDK and CDR2 SYGVNS. The J segment lost 6 bases and the V segment lost 0 bases, leaving 1 base of the junction unmatched. The CDR3 covers 13 residues. As DNA, the CDR3 is TGTGCCAGCAGTGAATATACAGGGGATGGCTACACCTTC. Residues: CASSEYTGDGYTF.

The chain links TRBV27 to TRBJ1-2; 7 bases match TRBD1. The CDR3 is 13 residues long. Trimming cost V 8 bases and J 4 bases; bases outside gene matches: 7. Germline lookup yields CDR1 MNHEY and CDR2 SMNVEV (reference sequence). CDR3 bases: TGTGCCAGCTCTCGGGACAGCTTCTATGGCTACACCTTC. It codes for CASSRDSFYGYTF.